This TCR beta chain came from a study of cytomegalovirus exposure and HLA in healthy donors. Only in-frame clones appear in the TCRdb table, and some are missing; sequencing was by immunoSEQ multiplex PCR. The profile shows under 95,000 clones, roughly 88% of them singletons. In its sample, this clone was seen a few times. Germline trimming cut 6 bases from V and 2 bases from J; bases unmatched to any gene: 4. The CDR3 length is 14 residues. CDR1 ENHRY and CDR2 SYGVKD come from the germline V gene. Input material: PBMCs. The TCR sequence derives from a man in his thirties or forties in good health and CMV-seronegative. V and J are TRBV10-3 and TRBJ1-5; 7 bases are a match to TRBD1. The CDR3 region is CAISGDRGNQPQHF. The CDR3 bases are TGTGCCATCAGCGGAGACAGGGGCAATCAGCCCCAGCATTTT.